This entry lists 11 T cell receptor beta chains sequenced from one sample in a study of cytotoxic CD8 clonotypes in ibrutinib-treated CLL. Profiled with immunoSEQ multiplex PCR; TCRdb holds only in-frame clones, not every one. The repertoire holds roughly 200,000 clones, around 72% seen once, with around an eighth in the top ten. The starting material was PBMCs, obtained after 24 months of ibrutinib treatment. The receptors come from a human donor with chronic lymphocytic leukemia.

The chain is built from TRBV19 and TRBJ2-2; 7 nucleotides agree with TRBD1. Losses at the gene ends were 1 base for V and 6 bases for J; bases not matched to a gene: 5. The CDR3 spans 15 residues. Germline V gives CDR1 LNHDA, CDR2 SQIVND (reference sequence). CDR3 region: CASSIVRGQAGELFF. CDR3 sequence (DNA): TGTGCCAGTAGTATAGTTAGGGGGCAGGCCGGGGAGCTGTTTTTT.

The rearrangement joins TRBV18 to TRBJ2-5, with D tentatively TRBD1 or TRBD2 (5 bases each). Trimming took 2 bases from V and 0 from J, leaving 7 bases between them. CDR3 length: 14 residues. CDR1 is KGHSH, CDR2 LQKENI, per germline. The CDR3, as DNA: TGTGCCAGCTCACCAGGGGGAAACCAAGAGACCCAGTACTTC. Its protein product is CASSPGGNQETQYF.

V is TRBV5-4 and J is TRBJ1-2; TRBD1 is a possible D gene (6 bases). CDR1 and CDR2 from the germline V gene are SGHNT and YYREEE (reference sequence). The V end was cut by 0 bases, the J end by 8 bases, with 14 bases between. This CDR3 comprises 14 residues. The DNA for the CDR3 is TGTGCCAGCAGCTTGGCCCGGGGGCAGGAAGGCTACACCTTC. Protein product: CASSLARGQEGYTF.

V is TRBV11-3 and J is TRBJ2-1, with D unresolved. V was clipped by 5 bases and J by 6 bases, with 17 bases between them. The germline V gene has CDR1 SGHNT and CDR2 YENEEA. This CDR3 has 15 residues. The CDR3 is CASSQNRLVGNEQFF. DNA for the CDR3: TGTGCCAGCAGCCAAAACCGACTCGTGGGCAATGAGCAGTTCTTC. Drawing the rest from reference TRBV11-3 and TRBJ2-1, the complete variable domain is EAGVVQSPRYKIIEKKQPVAFWCNPISGHNTLYWYLQNLGQGPELLIRYENEEAVDDSQLPKDRFSAERLKGVDSTLKIQPAELGDSAVYLCASSQNRLVGNEQFFGPGTRLTVL.

This clone has ten or more counts. The V call is TRBV30, the J call TRBJ2-7; 10 nucleotides align to TRBD2. Germline CDR1 is GTSNPN and CDR2 is SVGIG (reference sequence). After removal of 1 base from V and 2 bases from J, the junction contained 8 bases not matched to a gene. The CDR3 has 16 residues. For the CDR3, the DNA is TGTGCCTGGAGTGGGGGGACTAGCGTAACAACCTACGAGCAGTACTTC. This translates into CAWSGGTSVTTYEQYF.

This rearrangement joins TRBV9 to TRBJ2-7; 7 bases fit TRBD2. The CDR3 contains 16 residues. Germline-derived CDR1 and CDR2 are SGDLS and YYNGEE. Losses at the gene ends were 0 bases for V and 0 bases for J; bases not matched to a gene: 6. The DNA for the CDR3 is TGTGCCAGCAGCGTAGGCCCGGGACTACGCTCCTACGAGCAGTACTTC. It yields the protein CASSVGPGLRSYEQYF.

The chain is built from TRBV6-1 and TRBJ2-1; 12 bases line up with TRBD2. Germline V CDR1 and CDR2: MNHNS, SASEGT. Unmatched junction bases numbered 10, after V lost 3 bases and J lost 10 bases. CDR3 length: 16 amino acids. The chain's CDR3 is CASSDNRLAGAGEQFF. CDR3 nucleotide sequence: TGTGCCAGCAGTGACAACAGACTAGCGGGAGCAGGGGAGCAGTTCTTC.

The rearrangement uses TRBV6-5 and TRBJ2-7, with 7 bases that match TRBD1. This CDR3 region has 15 residues. Germline-derived CDR1 and CDR2 are MNHEY and SVGAGI. V lost 5 bases and J lost 3; bases outside the gene matches: 10. The CDR3 DNA sequence: TGTGCCAGCAGTCCCCGACAGGACAGGATCTACGAGCAGTACTTC. Its translation: CASSPRQDRIYEQYF.

The rearrangement joins TRBV19 to TRBJ2-5; D may correspond to TRBD1 or TRBD2 (5 bases each). Trimming pared 4 bases from V and 2 bases from J, leaving 23 bases between. CDR3 length: 18 residues. CDR1 and CDR2 from the germline V gene are LNHDA and SQIVND (reference sequence). CDR3 in amino acids: CASSKPDTGRGDQETQYF. The CDR3 DNA reads TGTGCCAGTAGTAAACCCGACACAGGTAGAGGGGATCAAGAGACCCAGTACTTC. Based on the CDR3 plus reference TRBV19 and TRBJ2-5, the full variable domain is DGGITQSPKYLFRKEGQNVTLSCEQNLNHDAMYWYRQDPGQGLRLIYYSQIVNDFQKGDIAEGYSVSREKKESFPLTVTSAQKNPTAFYLCASSKPDTGRGDQETQYFGPGTRLLVL.

The chain recombines TRBV6-6 with TRBJ1-2; D not certain. The germline V gene has CDR1 MNHNY and CDR2 SVGAGI (reference sequence). Trimming took off 4 bases at V and 4 bases at J, with 7 bases between the two ends. This CDR3 has 12 residues. The CDR3 region has the DNA TGTGCCAGCAGTTCATCAGGCTATGGCTACACCTTC. Encoded protein: CASSSSGYGYTF.

This sequence joins TRBV6-4 and TRBJ2-3; D not certain. Germline V gene data show CDR1 as MRHNA and CDR2 as SNTAGT. The CDR3 is 13 residues long. Trimming cost V 2 bases and J 6 bases, with 9 bases left between them. CDR3 in amino acids: CASSDDLGDTQYF. For the CDR3, the DNA is TGTGCCAGCAGTGACGACTTAGGGGATACGCAGTATTTT.